The next 10 T cell receptor beta chains were all read from a single sample in a study of shared clonotypes between healthy human individuals. Only in-frame clones appear in the TCRdb table, and some are missing; sequencing was by immunoSEQ multiplex PCR. Of approximately 2.1 million clones listed, approximately 93% are singletons. Sample: naive CD4+ T cells from PBMCs. Indicated subset: CD45RA+ positively selected. Every receptor here comes from a man younger than 35 in good health. Some clones in this sample may be carry-over from other donors' samples.

V usage is TRBV27 and J usage is TRBJ2-7; 7 bases are a match to TRBD1. The CDR3 covers 13 residues. Germline CDR1 is MNHEY and CDR2 is SMNVEV (reference sequence). V lost 6 bases to trimming and J lost 2 bases; unmatched junction nucleotides: 4. CDR3 region: CASRDRYAYEQYF. CDR3 sequence (DNA): TGTGCCAGCAGGGACAGGTATGCCTACGAGCAGTACTTC.

The chain uses TRBV2 and TRBJ2-2; D gene ambiguous. The germline V and J ends were trimmed by 2 bases and 2 bases, with 9 bases remaining between them. The CDR3 has 15 residues. Germline V gene data show CDR1 as SNHLY and CDR2 as FYNNEI. CDR3 region: CASSETRPNTGELFF. The CDR3 DNA is TGTGCCAGCAGTGAAACCCGGCCTAACACCGGGGAGCTGTTTTTT.

The chain has TRBV19 and TRBJ1-2, with TRBD1 matching over 9 bases. The V gene's germline CDR1 is LNHDA and CDR2 SQIVND (reference sequence). The CDR3 spans 14 residues. After removal of 4 bases from V and 3 bases from J, the junction contained 3 bases not matched to a gene. CDR3 nucleotides: TGTGCCAGTAGTAGGACAGGGGAGGACTATGGCTACACCTTC. Its protein product is CASSRTGEDYGYTF. The whole variable domain, remainder taken from reference TRBV19 and TRBJ1-2, is DGGITQSPKYLFRKEGQNVTLSCEQNLNHDAMYWYRQDPGQGLRLIYYSQIVNDFQKGDIAEGYSVSREKKESFPLTVTSAQKNPTAFYLCASSRTGEDYGYTFGSGTRLTVV.

For this clone: The identical CDR3 is also encoded by other nucleotide sequences in the sample. The rearrangement links TRBV28 to TRBJ2-7, with D possibly matching TRBD1 (6 bases). Looked up from germline, CDR1 is MDHEN and CDR2 is SYDVKM. The CDR3 covers 14 residues. Trimming took off 1 base at V and 4 bases at J, with 11 bases between the two ends. This CDR3 is CASSLSGALYEQYF. DNA of the CDR3: TGTGCCAGCAGTTTATCAGGGGCACTATACGAGCAGTACTTC.

The chain couples TRBV28 to TRBJ1-5; TRBD1 matches at 8 bases. There are 15 residues in the CDR3. The V gene's germline CDR1 is MDHEN and CDR2 SYDVKM. V lost 6 bases, J lost 6 bases, and 10 bases stayed unmatched. CDR3 in DNA: TGTGCCAGCAGCGATGGACAGGGAACATTTCAGCCCCAGCATTTT. Its protein is CASSDGQGTFQPQHF.

The CDR3 here is CASSEFAGGVYDTGELFF. In DNA form, the CDR3 reads TGTGCCAGCAGTGAATTTGCTGGGGGCGTTTACGACACCGGGGAGCTGTTTTTT. This rearrangement joins TRBV25-1 to TRBJ2-2, with D possibly TRBD1 on 6 matching bases. Germline CDR1 MGHDK, CDR2 SYGVNS. V lost 1 base and J lost 3, with 18 bases in between. This CDR3 is 18 amino acids long.

The chain uses TRBV6-5 and TRBJ2-3; D call uncertain. The germline V gene encodes CDR1 MNHEY and CDR2 SVGAGI. V was clipped by 8 bases and J by 6 bases, with 9 bases between them. This CDR3 contains 11 residues. CDR3 loop: CASQSRDTQYF. CDR3 nucleotides: TGTGCCAGCCAATCAAGGGATACGCAGTATTTT.

V usage is TRBV18 and J usage is TRBJ2-4; D unclear. Germline CDR1 KGHSH, CDR2 LQKENI. The CDR3 covers 14 residues. Trimming cost V 1 base and J 7 bases, with 11 bases left between them. The CDR3 DNA reads TGTGCCAGCTCACCACGGAACAACCCGAACATTCAGTACTTC. This codes for CASSPRNNPNIQYF.

This chain joins TRBV6-5 and TRBJ2-7; TRBD2 matches 10 bases. The CDR3 is 15 amino acids. Germline V CDR1 and CDR2: MNHEY, SVGAGI. With V trimmed by 7 bases and J by 5 bases, 11 bases remained unmatched. The CDR3 here is CASTLPLAGHHEQYF. CDR3 bases: TGTGCCAGCACCCTCCCACTAGCGGGACACCACGAGCAGTACTTC.

The chain combines TRBV6-6 with TRBJ2-7; 9 bases align to TRBD1. After removal of 5 bases from V and 6 bases from J, the junction contained 8 bases not matched to a gene. The V gene's germline CDR1 is MNHNY and CDR2 SVGAGI (reference sequence). The CDR3 contains 14 residues. DNA of the CDR3: TGTGCCAGCAGTGCCGGACAGGGGCATGCCGAGCAGTACTTC. This sequence encodes CASSAGQGHAEQYF.